These 32 T cell receptor beta chains share one sample of origin, sequenced in a study of T cell responses to AZD1222 COVID-19 vaccine. Sequenced by immunoSEQ multiplex PCR; TCRdb stores in-frame clones only, minus some. The table lists under 130,000 clones, 90% to 95% of them singletons. This material consisted of peripheral blood, taken on day 0 of AZD1222 vaccination. The receptors were sampled from an adult in good health.

The chain carries TRBV7-8 and TRBJ2-3, with TRBD2 matching 9 bases. With V trimmed by 4 bases and J by 5 bases, 10 bases remained unmatched. The length of the CDR3 is 16 residues. CDR1 is SGHVS and CDR2 is FQNEAQ in the germline V gene. DNA for the CDR3: TGTGCCAGCAGCTCTCGACTAGCGGTCATAGGAGATACGCAGTATTTT. The encoded protein is CASSSRLAVIGDTQYF.

The chain combines TRBV7-8 with TRBJ2-7; 10 nucleotides agree with TRBD1. The CDR3 is 15 residues long. With 4 bases clipped from V and 7 bases from J, the junction kept 10 bases outside the gene matches. Looked up from germline, CDR1 is SGHVS and CDR2 is FQNEAQ. The CDR3 DNA follows: TGTGCCAGCAGCTCAGACAGGGGGCAGCTAAAAGAGCAGTACTTC. This translates into CASSSDRGQLKEQYF.

The chain employs TRBV6-1 and TRBJ1-4; no clear D. V lost 2 bases and J 7 bases, leaving 5 bases between the germline ends. Looked up from germline, CDR1 is MNHNS and CDR2 is SASEGT. CDR3 size: 12 residues. CDR3 coding DNA: TGTGCCAGCAGTGAATTTGGTGAAAAACTGTTTTTT. Encoded protein: CASSEFGEKLFF.

The CDR3 sequence: CASSQDWSPSGRVYEQYF. The CDR3 bases are TGTGCCAGCAGCCAAGATTGGTCTCCTAGCGGGAGGGTCTACGAGCAGTACTTC. The chain links TRBV4-2 to TRBJ2-7; 12 bases fit TRBD2. Germline V gene lookup returns CDR1 LGHNA and CDR2 YNFKEQ. The length of the CDR3 is 18 residues. Unmatched junction bases numbered 9, after V lost 0 bases and J lost 3 bases.

The CDR3 spells CASSPRGEGRNTEAFF. The CDR3 DNA sequence: TGTGCCAGTAGCCCCAGAGGGGAGGGGAGAAACACTGAAGCTTTCTTT. The J gene is TRBJ1-1, the V gene TRBV19, with a possible D match to TRBD1 (5 bases). The V end lost 6 bases, the J end lost 2 bases, and 19 bases lay between the germline ends. Germline loops: CDR1 LNHDA, CDR2 SQIVND (reference sequence). This CDR3 is 16 amino acids long. The variable domain in full, completed from reference TRBV19 and TRBJ1-1, reads DGGITQSPKYLFRKEGQNVTLSCEQNLNHDAMYWYRQDPGQGLRLIYYSQIVNDFQKGDIAEGYSVSREKKESFPLTVTSAQKNPTAFYLCASSPRGEGRNTEAFFGQGTRLTVV.

V is TRBV19 and J is TRBJ2-2; TRBD2 matches 8 bases. This CDR3 contains 15 residues. V lost 3 bases and J lost 5; bases outside the gene matches: 5. Germline V CDR1 and CDR2: LNHDA, SQIVND (reference sequence). In DNA, the CDR3 is TGTGCCAGTAGTATCGGACTAGCCGTAACCGGGGAGCTGTTTTTT. Amino acid sequence: CASSIGLAVTGELFF.

CDR3 nucleotide sequence: TGTGCCAGCAGCCCGCAGGGCGGGGTTTTCTACGAGCAGTACTTC. Protein product: CASSPQGGVFYEQYF. The chain is built from TRBV7-3 and TRBJ2-7; perhaps TRBD2 as D (6 bases). The V end lost 5 bases, the J end lost 3 bases, and 17 bases lay between the germline ends. This CDR3 is built from 15 residues. CDR1 is SGHTA and CDR2 is FQGTGA in the germline V gene.

This chain connects TRBV7-3 to TRBJ2-7; 9 bases line up with TRBD1. The germline V gene encodes CDR1 SGHTA and CDR2 FQGTGA. The CDR3 covers 13 residues. V was pared by 4 bases and J by 6 bases, with 4 bases of the junction left unmatched. In DNA, the CDR3 is TGTGCCAGCAGCTCAGCGACAGGGGGCGAGCAGTACTTC. It specifies CASSSATGGEQYF.

V gene TRBV19 combines with J gene TRBJ2-7; TRBD2 matches 9 bases. In germline, CDR1 is LNHDA, CDR2 SQIVND (reference sequence). The CDR3 consists of 16 residues. The ends lost 3 bases at V and 3 bases at J; junction bases unmatched: 9. The CDR3 bases are TGTGCCAGTAGTATTGGTAGGAGCGGGGGGATCTACGAGCAGTACTTC. Residues: CASSIGRSGGIYEQYF.

This clone occurred a few times. The chain combines TRBV9 with TRBJ2-7; possibly TRBD1 for D (6 bases). The CDR3 runs 13 residues. Between the trimmed V and J ends, which lost 4 bases and 5 bases, there was a span of 13 bases. Germline lookup yields CDR1 SGDLS and CDR2 YYNGEE. The CDR3 bases are TGTGCCAGCAGCCCCTGGGACATCGACGAGCAGTACTTC. This sequence encodes CASSPWDIDEQYF.

The V and J genes are TRBV5-4 and TRBJ2-7; possibly TRBD2 for D (5 bases). The CDR3 loop spans 13 amino acids. V lost 9 bases to trimming and J lost 4 bases, with 17 bases between them. Germline CDR1 and CDR2: SGHNT and YYREEE (reference sequence). CDR3 sequence: CATSSQGPYEQYF. In DNA form, the CDR3 reads TGTGCCACTAGCAGTCAAGGGCCGTACGAGCAGTACTTC.

This chain uses TRBV9 with TRBJ2-3; 11 nucleotides match TRBD2. Germline V CDR1 and CDR2: SGDLS, YYNGEE. The CDR3 runs to 17 residues. J gave up 2 bases and V 0 bases, and 5 bases lay outside the gene matches. In nucleotides, the CDR3 is TGTGCCAGCAGCGTAGCCTTAGCGGGAGGGGACACAGATACGCAGTATTTT. It specifies CASSVALAGGDTDTQYF.

The rearrangement joins TRBV5-5 to TRBJ2-1, with 10 positions matching TRBD2. Germline V gene data show CDR1 as SGHKS and CDR2 as YYEKEE (reference sequence). The CDR3 length is 15 residues. J gave up 2 bases and V 3 bases, and 2 bases lay outside the gene matches. Here the CDR3 reads CASSSSGSPYNEQFF. Written as DNA, the CDR3 is TGTGCCAGCAGCTCTAGCGGGAGTCCCTACAATGAGCAGTTCTTC.

This clone was found once. This chain joins TRBV14 and TRBJ1-1; TRBD1 aligns across 9 bases. There are 14 residues in the CDR3. Germline V CDR1 and CDR2: SGHDN, FVKESK. The J segment lost 8 bases and the V segment lost 4 bases, leaving 8 bases of the junction unmatched. CDR3 in DNA: TGTGCCAGCAGCCGCCTTACAGGGGGCGGCGAAGCTTTCTTT. This gives the protein CASSRLTGGGEAFF. Full variable domain (missing parts from reference TRBV14 and TRBJ1-1): EAGVTQFPSHSVIEKGQTVTLRCDPISGHDNLYWYRRVMGKEIKFLLHFVKESKQDESGMPNNRFLAERTGGTYSTLKVQPAELEDSGVYFCASSRLTGGGEAFFGQGTRLTVV.

The chain employs TRBV7-3 and TRBJ1-6; D ambiguous. CDR3 size: 15 residues. Germline CDR1 is SGHTA and CDR2 is FQGTGA. V was shortened by 3 bases and J by 7 bases, with 13 bases between the two germline ends. The CDR3 DNA sequence: TGTGCCAGCAGCTTGTCCGGGAGGCACAATTCACCCCTCCACTTT. This translates into CASSLSGRHNSPLHF.

The chain combines TRBV2 with TRBJ2-3; 12 bases are a match to TRBD2. CDR3 length: 16 residues. Looked up from germline, CDR1 is SNHLY and CDR2 is FYNNEI. V dropped 4 bases and J dropped 5; count of bases not matched to a gene: 7. The CDR3 is CASSVLAGGPGDTQYF. DNA for the CDR3: TGTGCCAGCAGTGTCCTAGCGGGAGGGCCCGGAGATACGCAGTATTTT.

The CDR3, as DNA: TGTGCCAGCTCATCTATCATAGCGGGAGGGCGAGAGACCCAGTACTTC. It translates to CASSSIIAGGRETQYF. The chain employs TRBV18 and TRBJ2-5; TRBD2 matches at 11 bases. The CDR3 covers 16 residues. The germline gives CDR1 KGHSH, CDR2 LQKENI. V shed 5 bases and J 4 bases; nucleotides not matched to a gene: 9. Full variable domain (outside the CDR3, taken from reference TRBV18 and TRBJ2-5): NAGVMQNPRHLVRRRGQEARLRCSPMKGHSHVYWYRQLPEEGLKFMVYLQKENIIDESGMPKERFSAEFPKEGPSILRIQQVVRGDSAAYFCASSSIIAGGRETQYFGPGTRLLVL.

The J gene is TRBJ1-3, the V gene TRBV5-1; D uncertain. Germline CDR1 reads SGHRS; CDR2 reads YFSETQ. CDR3 size: 15 residues. Trimming took 0 bases from V and 0 from J, leaving 7 bases between them. The CDR3, as DNA: TGCGCCAGCAGCTTGGACAGCCTCTCTGGAAACACCATATATTTT. Translation gives CASSLDSLSGNTIYF.

The gene calls are TRBV6-5 and TRBJ2-5; D remains unclear. Germline V gene sequence: CDR1 MNHEY, CDR2 SVGAGI. V dropped 3 bases and J dropped 2 bases, with 7 bases sitting between them. This CDR3 has 13 amino acids. CDR3 in amino acids: CASSYFQQETQYF. The CDR3 DNA is TGTGCCAGCAGTTATTTCCAGCAAGAGACCCAGTACTTC.

The J gene is TRBJ2-7, the V gene TRBV5-1; unclear D gene. CDR3 length: 13 residues. The germline V gene encodes CDR1 SGHRS and CDR2 YFSETQ. V shed 2 bases and J shed 0 bases, with 6 bases lying between them. The CDR3 DNA sequence: TGCGCCAGCAGCTTAACACCCTCCTACGAGCAGTACTTC. It is translated as CASSLTPSYEQYF.

The chain recombines TRBV9 with TRBJ1-1; D is ambiguous. Looked up from germline, CDR1 is SGDLS and CDR2 is YYNGEE. CDR3 size: 15 residues. With 2 bases removed from V and 0 bases from J, the gap between germline ends came to 11 bases. CDR3 in DNA: TGTGCCAGCAGCGTCCCCGGGAGTATGAACACTGAAGCTTTCTTT. It translates to CASSVPGSMNTEAFF.

The J gene is TRBJ2-7, the V gene TRBV5-5, with D perhaps TRBD1 (6 bases). Looked up from germline, CDR1 is SGHKS and CDR2 is YYEKEE (reference sequence). The V end lost 2 bases, the J end lost 4 bases, and 16 bases lay between the germline ends. The CDR3 length is 15 residues. In DNA, the CDR3 is TGTGCCAGCAGCTTCGTGAGAGGACAGCGTTACGAGCAGTACTTC. Protein product: CASSFVRGQRYEQYF.

This sequence joins TRBV4-1 and TRBJ1-3; D unclear. Germline CDR1 reads MGHRA; CDR2 reads YSYEKL. The ends were cut back, 3 bases at V and 1 base at J, with 1 base in the middle. The CDR3 has 12 residues. The CDR3 coding sequence is TGCGCCAGCAGCCATTCTGGAAACACCATATATTTT. It codes for CASSHSGNTIYF.

V usage is TRBV9 and J usage is TRBJ1-5; no firm D call. There are 13 residues in the CDR3. CDR1 is SGDLS and CDR2 is YYNGEE in the germline V gene. V lost 4 bases and J lost 7, with 12 bases in between. CDR3 loop: CASSLSSSQPQHF. DNA of the CDR3: TGTGCCAGCAGCTTATCCTCCTCCCAGCCCCAGCATTTT.

This clone came up a few times. The chain recombines TRBV27 with TRBJ1-6; D might be TRBD1 (6 bases). From germline, CDR1 is MNHEY and CDR2 SMNVEV (reference sequence). The CDR3 is 16 amino acids. Trimming cost V 7 bases and J 3 bases, with 16 bases left between them. The DNA of the CDR3 is TGTGCCAGCACCCGACTTGGACAGAACTATAATTCACCCCTCCACTTT. Translated: CASTRLGQNYNSPLHF.

The rearrangement uses TRBV5-1 and TRBJ2-6; no definite D call. There are 15 residues in the CDR3. V gave up 3 bases and J gave up 0 bases, with 7 bases separating them. Germline V gene sequence: CDR1 SGHRS, CDR2 YFSETQ. The CDR3 protein is CASSSVTSGANVLTF. CDR3 coding DNA: TGCGCCAGCAGCTCTGTGACCTCTGGGGCCAACGTCCTGACTTTC.

The chain is built from TRBV19 and TRBJ2-2, with D perhaps TRBD2 (5 bases). This CDR3 spans 15 amino acids. V was shortened by 4 bases and J by 5 bases, with 14 bases between the two germline ends. Germline values: CDR1 LNHDA, CDR2 SQIVND (reference sequence). This CDR3 is CASSTFRGWTGELFF. The CDR3, as DNA: TGTGCCAGTAGTACATTCCGGGGATGGACCGGGGAGCTGTTTTTT.

The rearrangement links TRBV28 to TRBJ2-7, with D unresolved. Trimming pared 6 bases from V and 0 bases from J, leaving 12 bases between. The germline V gene encodes CDR1 MDHEN and CDR2 SYDVKM. The CDR3 is 14 residues long. CDR3: CASSLDINSYEQYF. CDR3 nucleotides: TGTGCCAGCAGCCTCGACATAAACTCCTACGAGCAGTACTTC.

The V and J genes are TRBV28 and TRBJ2-1; D possibly corresponds to TRBD2 (6 bases). Germline-derived CDR1 and CDR2 are MDHEN and SYDVKM. The length of the CDR3 is 16 residues. The V gene lost 6 bases and the J gene lost 3 bases, with 18 bases spanning the gap. CDR3 in DNA: TGTGCCAGCAGCGCTGCGCTGGGGGGTTTCTACAATGAGCAGTTCTTC. This gives the protein CASSAALGGFYNEQFF.

The chain has TRBV7-8 and TRBJ1-1, with TRBD1 matching 7 bases. The CDR3 is 18 amino acids. CDR1 and CDR2 from the germline V gene are SGHVS and FQNEAQ. V lost 0 bases to trimming and J lost 5 bases; unmatched junction nucleotides: 15. The CDR3 region has the DNA TGTGCCAGCAGCTTAGCTTCCGGGACAGCCGCCCGAGGGACTGAAGCTTTCTTT. This gives the protein CASSLASGTAARGTEAFF.

The chain has TRBV29-1 and TRBJ2-7, with D perhaps assigned TRBD1 or TRBD2 (5 bases each). The germline gives CDR1 SQVTM, CDR2 ANQGSEA. Trimming stripped 1 base from V and 6 bases from J, with 10 bases between. This CDR3 is built from 12 residues. The CDR3 protein is CSVEGGPGEQYF. In DNA form, the CDR3 reads TGCAGCGTTGAAGGGGGACCGGGCGAGCAGTACTTC.

This clone was recorded once. This chain uses TRBV29-1 with TRBJ2-7; D is uncertain. The CDR3 is made up of 11 amino acids. The germline gives CDR1 SQVTM, CDR2 ANQGSEA. The V end was cut by 4 bases, the J end by 3 bases, with 7 bases between. In nucleotides, the CDR3 is TGCAGCGTTGGGGTGGGCTACGAGCAGTACTTC. Its translation is CSVGVGYEQYF.